Listed below are T cell receptor beta chains from one sample, sequenced in a study of tumor and adjacent non-tumor tissue in lung cancer. TCRdb itself ran the multiplex PCR reads through MiXCR, one entry per CDR3 protein. The sample has some 80,000 distinct CDR3 sequences, around three quarters seen once. Sequenced material: distant non-tumor lung tissue. Receptors originate from a woman aged 50 to 60 with non-small cell lung cancer. CDR3s include the opening cysteine and the closing phenylalanine or tryptophan. D genes are given only for firm matches. Part of the rows lack a size; the others show once, few, many or a class for expanded clones.

size	D	V	J	DNA	CDR3
NA	NA	TRBV5-6	TRBJ1-5	TGTACCAGCAGCTTGGACGGGGGAGGGAGCAATCAGCCCCAGCATTTT	CTSSLDGGGSNQPQHF
NA	NA	TRBV20-1	TRBJ2-1	TGCAGTGCCCCCTATGGGGCTACTGTTGGTAATGAGCAGTTCTTC	CSAPYGATVGNEQFF
NA	NA	TRBV29-1	TRBJ1-1	TGCAGCGCCCGCATCCCCACAGGTGCCGAAGCTTTCTTT	CSARIPTGAEAFF
NA	NA	TRBV5-5	TRBJ2-1	TGTGCCAGCGGCTTACCCTACAATGAGCAGTTCTTC	CASGLPYNEQFF
NA	NA	TRBV20-1	TRBJ2-3	TGCAATGCGGGCGGAGAGTCGATCACAGATACTCAGTATTTT	CNAGGESITDTQYF
once	TRBD1	TRBV5-1	TRBJ2-7	TGCGCCAGCAGCCTGAGGGCCCTCCAGACAGGGATACAGGAGGAGCAGTACTTC	CASSLRALQTGIQEEQYF
NA	NA	TRBV11-1	TRBJ2-7	TGTGCCAGTAGCTCCCAACAGACTTCCTACGAGCAGTACTTC	CASSSQQTSYEQYF
NA	NA	TRBV24-1	TRBJ1-5	TGTACCACCTGTGATTTTGCCGGACAGCCCCAGCATTTT	CTTCDFAGQPQHF
NA	NA	TRBV7-8	TRBJ2-7	TGTGCGAACAGGCCAGCCCACGGCTACGAGCAGTACTTC	CANRPAHGYEQYF
NA	TRBD1	TRBV4-1	TRBJ2-2	TGCACCAGCAGCCAGGACAGGAGTCACGGGGAGCTGTTTTTT	CTSSQDRSHGELFF
NA	TRBD1	TRBV5-1	TRBJ2-3	TGCGCTAGAAGCCCGGGACAGCCCACAGATACGCAGTATTTT	CARSPGQPTDTQYF
few	TRBD1	TRBV5-6	TRBJ2-6	TGTACCAGCAGCTTGTGGACAGGCCACTCTGGGGCCAACGTCCTGACTTTC	CTSSLWTGHSGANVLTF
many	NA	TRBV11-2	TRBJ1-5	TGTGCCAGCGGCGCGGAGGGGGTTAGCAATCAGCCCCAGCATTTT	CASGAEGVSNQPQHF
NA	NA	TRBV6-5	TRBJ2-1	TGTGCCAGCAGTTACTCCTTTACCCCCAGCCCCTACAATGGGCAGTTCTTC	CASSYSFTPSPYNGQFF
once	TRBD2	TRBV4-2	TRBJ2-1	TGTACCAGCAGCCTTCGGGGGACTAGTATGGACTACTATGAGCAGTTCTTC	CTSSLRGTSMDYYEQFF
few	TRBD2	TRBV20-1	TRBJ2-7	TGCAGTGCCCGCTCGTATAGCGGGAGTACTTACGAGCAGTACTTC	CSARSYSGSTYEQYF
many	NA	TRBV12-3/TRBV12-4	TRBJ2-1	TGTGCCAGCAGTCCGATAGCCAACCTTCTGCGCGTCAACAATGAGCAGTTCTTC	CASSPIANLLRVNNEQFF
NA	NA	TRBV4-1	TRBJ2-3	TGCTCCAGCAGCCGCGGAGGGATGGGGGGCACAGATACGCAGTACTTT	CSSSRGGMGGTDTQYF
once	NA	TRBV28	TRBJ2-7	TGTGCCGGCAGTTTCGGTCGGGGCGGGGACGAGCAGTACTTC	CAGSFGRGGDEQYF
NA	NA	TRBV12-3/TRBV12-4	TRBJ2-2	TGTCCCAGCAGTTTAGTGACATGGACAAACACTGGGGAGCTGTTTTTT	CPSSLVTWTNTGELFF
NA	NA	TRBV6-1	TRBJ1-3	TGTGCCAGCAGTATCGGAGACAGCCCCTTCGAAAACACCATATATTTT	CASSIGDSPFENTIYF
NA	NA	TRBV5-4	TRBJ2-3	TGTGCCAGCAGCATAAACAGGATCACAGATACGCAGTATTTT	CASSINRITDTQYF
many	NA	TRBV20-1	TRBJ2-5	TGCAGTGCTAGATCACCCCGCGGCGGGCAAGAGACCCAGTACTTC	CSARSPRGGQETQYF
NA	NA	TRBV29-1	TRBJ1-1	TGTAGCGTTGAAAATGGGGGTCGGAGTGAAGCTTTCTTT	CSVENGGRSEAFF
NA	TRBD2	TRBV4-2	TRBJ2-2	TGTGCCAGCAGCTTCTCCGGGACTAGATACACCGGGGAGCTGCTTTTT	CASSFSGTRYTGELLF
many	TRBD1	TRBV2	TRBJ2-1	TGTGCTAGCACCGGGACAGGGAAAGATAGCGAGCAGTTCTTC	CASTGTGKDSEQFF
NA	NA	TRBV4-1	TRBJ2-6	TGCGTCAGCAGCCATGACTCTGGGGCCTACGTCCTGACTTTC	CVSSHDSGAYVLTF
NA	NA	TRBV5-5	TRBJ2-3	TGTGCCAGCAGCTTCTTAAAGAACACAGATACGCGGTATTTT	CASSFLKNTDTRYF
NA	TRBD1	TRBV5-6	TRBJ2-1	TGTGCCAGCAACTCGACAGGGCACTATGAGCAGTTCTTC	CASNSTGHYEQFF
NA	TRBD1	TRBV7-9	TRBJ1-2	TGTCCCAGCAGCATAACCGGGACAGGGGACTATGGCTACACCTTC	CPSSITGTGDYGYTF
few	NA	TRBV6-5	TRBJ2-2	TGTGTCAGCAGGGACCCAGGGTTGGCCGGGGAGCTGTATTTT	CVSRDPGLAGELYF
NA	TRBD2	TRBV14	TRBJ2-1	TGTGCCAGCAGCCAAACAAGCGGGAGGGTGAACAATGAGCAGGTCTTC	CASSQTSGRVNNEQVF
NA	NA	TRBV10-3	TRBJ2-7	TGTGCCATCAGTCAGGGCGGATACTACGAGCACTACTTC	CAISQGGYYEHYF
few	NA	TRBV20-1	TRBJ2-5	TGCAGTGCTCCCAGGCGCGGGATCGATATAGAGACCCAGTACTTC	CSAPRRGIDIETQYF
many	TRBD2	TRBV28	TRBJ2-2	TGTGCCAGCACCTCCGGACTAGCGGGGTTCACCGGGGAGCTGTTTTTT	CASTSGLAGFTGELFF
NA	TRBD2	TRBV14	TRBJ2-1	TGTGCAAGCAGCCAAGCAAGCGGGAGGGTGAACAATGAGCACTTCTTC	CASSQASGRVNNEHFF
many	TRBD2	TRBV12-3/TRBV12-4	TRBJ2-1	TGTGCCAGCGCTCGGAGCGGGACTCTTAGGAATGAGCAGTTCTTC	CASARSGTLRNEQFF
few	NA	TRBV28	TRBJ2-1	TGTGTCAGCCTCCCGCTGGATCCCCGGGGCTACAATGAGCAGTTCTTC	CVSLPLDPRGYNEQFF
NA	NA	TRBV11-2	TRBJ2-7	TGTGCCAACAGCTTAAGCGGGGAGCAGTACTTC	CANSLSGEQYF
NA	TRBD2	TRBV5-6	TRBJ2-3	TGTGCCAGCAGCCCAATACTAGCGGGAGTAGCATATACGCAGTATTTT	CASSPILAGVAYTQYF
once	NA	TRBV20-1	TRBJ2-5	TGCAGTGTTAGAGATAACAGGCAGGGTCCAGAGACCCAGTACTTC	CSVRDNRQGPETQYF